This TCR beta chain was sequenced for a study of blood T cell repertoires in COVID-19. Study details: Samples came from the United States, Italy and Spain, spanning acute and convalescent COVID-19. PBMCs, B-cell-depleted T cells, or T cells provided the cDNA or gDNA that made up the material.

CDR1 is MNHEY and CDR2 is SVGAGI in the germline V gene. The V gene lost 7 bases and the J gene lost 8 bases, with 14 bases spanning the gap. CDR3 size: 12 residues. In the authors' methods: It was from reference gene primer amplification that nucleated cell counts were estimated. Produced via immunoSEQ multiplex PCR; TCRdb's table is partial and in-frame only. V and J calls and clone size come straight from that table; D and trimming were deduced from the DNA. The sample includes just under 30,000 clones, about nine tenths of them seen just once. Material for sequencing was peripheral blood. This TCR derives from a human donor with active COVID-19. The donor label of this sample is uncertain. The J gene is TRBJ1-2, the V gene TRBV6-5; D perhaps matches TRBD1 (6 bases). CDR3 nucleotides: TGTGCCAGCACCTCCAGGGGATTCGGCTACACCTTC. Encoded protein: CASTSRGFGYTF.